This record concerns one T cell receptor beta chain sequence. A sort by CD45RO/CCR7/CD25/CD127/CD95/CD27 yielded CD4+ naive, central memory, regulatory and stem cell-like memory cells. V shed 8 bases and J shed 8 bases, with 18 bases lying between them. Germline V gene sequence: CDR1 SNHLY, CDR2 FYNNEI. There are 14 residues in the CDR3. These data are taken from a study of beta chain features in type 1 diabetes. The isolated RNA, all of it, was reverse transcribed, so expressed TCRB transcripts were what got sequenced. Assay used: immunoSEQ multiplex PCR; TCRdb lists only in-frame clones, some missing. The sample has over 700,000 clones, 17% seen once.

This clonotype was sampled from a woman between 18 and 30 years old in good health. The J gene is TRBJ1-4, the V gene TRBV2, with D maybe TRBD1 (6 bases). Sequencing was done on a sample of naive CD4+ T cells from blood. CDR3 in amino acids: CASGVAGVGEKLFF. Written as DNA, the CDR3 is TGTGCCAGCGGAGTGGCAGGGGTCGGCGAAAAACTGTTTTTT.